This T cell receptor (beta chain) was sequenced in a study of vaccination and CD4 T cells after COVID-19 (dated by TCRdb to 2021 to 2024). For the wider study: In the convalescent cohort there were six males and four females, among whom were two Hispanic individuals, seven Caucasians, two Asians and one multiracial person. Participants received two doses of either the Pfizer-BioNTech BNT162b2 vaccine (n=8) or the Moderna mRNA-1273 vaccine (n=2). Post-COVID blood samples from convalescent patients were collected a median of 101 days after diagnosis, with a range of 35 to 161 days. Post-vaccine blood samples were taken a median of roughly 75 days after the second vaccine dose, with a range of about 14 to 241 days. Culture stimuli were overlapping spike peptide pools from SARS-CoV-2 and from the common cold coronaviruses HCoV-NL63, HCoV-OC43 and HCoV-229E. Control cultures received a CEFX viral epitope pool as the positive control, an HIV-1 Nef peptide pool as the negative control, or no peptide. In over 8 COVID-19 convalescent patients and 4 infection-naive healthy vaccine recipients, the spike-specific CD4+ TCR repertoire before mRNA vaccination was compared with the repertoire after mRNA vaccination. An earlier paper using these donors assessed, at the TCR clonotype level, memory CD4+ T cell crossreactivity between SARS-CoV-2 and common cold coronavirus spike proteins.

For this clonotype: Its cognate antigen has yet to be identified. Base-call qualities are not available, and no considerably larger clone is one nucleotide away.

Read against the paper, the sample's treatment or condition label means: approximately nine-day PBMC culture with coronavirus spike peptide pools or control peptides (ViraFEST assay). CD4+ T cells from unexposed donors were collected before the COVID-19 pandemic (2011-2018). The ViraFEST assay was used in the study, in which antigen-specific T cells were expanded with peptide pools and expanded clonotypes were subsequently identified by TCR sequencing. Under 2.5 million PBMCs per well were cultured in IMDM with 5% human AB serum and approximately 9.8 IU/ml IL-2, plus 10 ug/ml peptide pools. On days 3 and 7, half of the culture medium was replaced with fresh IL-2-containing medium. Once the cells had been in culture for roughly 11 days, the EasySep CD4+ T cell isolation kit was used to isolate CD4+ T cells by negative selection. As cell numbers permitted, CD4+ T cells from unexposed donors were tested for reactivity to SARS-CoV-2 S and N and to four common cold coronavirus spike pools. PBMCs were separated from whole blood using Ficoll-Paque Plus gradient centrifugation and then either used fresh or cryopreserved at -140C. Each culture condition was generally run in triplicate wells. The leukapheresis product for the unexposed donors was obtained through commercial purchase.

Preparation of the library involved PCR. TCR sequencing of DNA from cultured CD4+ T cells used the Oncomine TCR Beta short-read assay at the Johns Hopkins FTIC core. The QIAamp micro DNA kit was used to extract genomic DNA from the cultured CD4+ T cells. The Oncomine TCR Beta libraries from cultured CD4+ T cells were pooled using unique dual indexes and then sequenced on an Illumina iSeq 100. The original methods were these. Non-productive sequences were removed, and CDR3s that did not start with C, did not end with F or W, or were shorter than 7 amino acids were discarded. The MANAFEST web application was used to identify antigen-specific clonotypes by comparing peptide-stimulated wells against reference wells and other culture wells. An FDR below 0.05, an odds ratio above 5, and a productive frequency above 0.1% in at least two of three replicate wells were required for clones to be considered positive. Clonotypes that were significantly expanded in both SARS-CoV-2 spike wells and at least one common cold coronavirus spike condition were defined as cross-reactive. CDR3 homology was assessed with Levenshtein distances (stringdist) and unrooted phylogenetic trees (ape) in R version 3.6.1. TCRdb reworked the public reads: Q25 trimming with fastp, MiXCR clone assembly, productive beta chains retained. Rows with a matching CDR3 protein are joined into one entry that keeps the most common DNA and genes. The authors' filters were not applied to this entry. In all, the sample holds 9,000 to 13,000 distinct CDR3 sequences, and approximately 31% of those were seen once. The ten largest clones add up to roughly 13% of the sample.

The paper as a whole reports these results and caveats: Of the vaccine-specific clones found in convalescent patients, nearly all (304 of 307) were mono-reactive for SARS-CoV-2 spike instead of being cross-reactive with common cold coronaviruses. Relatively few convalescent patients were included in the study, and early timepoints after natural infection were not analyzed. Although the median number of SARS-CoV-2-reactive clonotypes went up from around 20 after infection to roughly 40 after vaccination, the increase was not significant. In convalescent patients, a median approximately 83% of post-vaccine SARS-CoV-2-reactive clones were detected only after vaccination, and vaccine-specific priming was suggested by this finding.

Sequencing used CD4+ T cells from blood, cultured in vitro. The receptor was derived from a human donor in good health.

This receptor has the CDR3 CASSLQGNYGYTF. The nucleotides read TGTGCCAGCTCACTACAGGGGAACTATGGCTACACCTTC. Recombination connected TRBV18 to TRBJ1-2, and TRBD1 matches 7 of the central bases. Inclusive of the bounding cysteine and phenylalanine, the CDR3 is 13 residues long. The sequence is cut down to CDR3 DNA, 39 bases in frame from base 1. CDR1 is given as KGHSH and CDR2 as LQKENI, both from the germline V gene. V is pruned by 4 bases and J by 2 bases, leaving 1 base of the junction without a gene match.